This record covers a single TCR beta chain. The antigen remains undetermined. One end of the junction fails to match germline, which may point to a read error. In TCRdb, the RT-PCR reads were re-called with MiXCR into one record per CDR3 protein. The sample lists hundreds of thousands of distinct CDR3 sequences; 7.6% were seen once. The sample comes from a study of response to subunit inactivated influenza vaccine. Findings of the study overall: It was the authors' suggestion that each seasonal influenza vaccination recruits few new T cells.

The CDR3 sequence is 12 residues long. The germline V gene has CDR1 SGHTA and CDR2 FQGNSA. The V call is TRBV7-2, the J call TRBJ1-2, with D possibly TRBD1 on 5 matching bases. The source was PBMCs from blood, collected around 25 months after vaccination. This TCR derives from a man in his fifties or sixties who received an inactivated influenza vaccine. CDR3 bases: TGTGCCAGCAGCTTAGCTGGTGGGGGGACGATCTTC. Its translation: CASSLAGGGTIF.